This record looks at one T cell receptor beta chain sequence and its context. Its matching antigen is unknown. The data were obtained in a study of beta chain features in type 1 diabetes. Study-level background: Across every sample, almost 110,000,000 sorted cells were examined in total. Study-wide points: For type 1 diabetes patients, VDJ junctions showed fewer insertions and more deletions.

The entirety of the isolated RNA underwent reverse transcription, so expressed TCRB transcripts were sequenced. Deep immunoSEQ sequencing covered naive, central memory and regulatory T cell samples. Repertoires were generated with immunoSEQ multiplex PCR, while TCRdb's copy carries only in-frame clones and drops some. The sample shows hundreds of thousands of clones, approximately 30% of them seen only once. Researchers reported sorting CD4+ naive, central memory, regulatory and stem cell-like memory cells via CD45RO/CCR7/CD25/CD127/CD95/CD27. The origin of this receptor is a man younger than 35 in good health. The sample taken for sequencing was naive CD4+ T cells from blood.

This chain's CDR3 is CAWRETGTDTQYF. Written as DNA, the CDR3 is TGTGCCTGGAGGGAAACAGGGACAGATACGCAGTATTTT. The chain employs TRBV30 and TRBJ2-3, with a weak D call TRBD1 (6 bases). V was clipped by 3 bases and J by 3 bases, with 10 bases between them. CDR3 length equals 13 residues. CDR1 and CDR2 from the germline V gene are GTSNPN and SVGIG (reference sequence).